This T cell receptor (beta chain) comes out of a study of blood T cell repertoires in COVID-19. The CDR3 loop spans 13 amino acids. V lost 6 bases and J 2 bases, leaving 9 bases between the germline ends. Generated by immunoSEQ multiplex PCR, the TCRdb table keeps only in-frame clones and is missing some. Of some 120,000 clones listed, roughly 83% are singletons. This clonotype was obtained from a man aged 25 to 40 with acute or convalescent COVID-19. The sample taken for sequencing was peripheral blood. This chain uses TRBV12-3 or TRBV12-4 with TRBJ2-3, with a tentative D call TRBD2 (5 bases). The CDR3 DNA follows: TGTGCCAGCAGCTCCGGGGACACAGATACGCAGTATTTT. Translation: CASSSGDTDTQYF.